These T cell receptor beta chains were read from a single sample in a study of blood T cell repertoires in COVID-19. TCRdb keeps only in-frame clones here, not all; method: immunoSEQ multiplex PCR. The repertoire holds about 480,000 clones, around nine tenths seen once, with around 4.5% in the top ten. Sequenced material: peripheral blood. The receptors come from a woman in her twenties or thirties with acute or convalescent COVID-19. Each CDR3 is given with its conserved first and last residue. A D gene is named only where the DNA matches it firmly. Rows give clone size only sometimes, using once, few, many, or a class for an expanded clone.

d_call: .
v_call: TRBV18
j_call: TRBJ2-7
clone_size: .
cdr3_nt: TGTGCCAGCTCACAGGGGTGGTTCGAGCAGTACTTC
cdr3_aa: CASSQGWFEQYF

d_call: .
v_call: TRBV6-5
j_call: TRBJ1-1
clone_size: .
cdr3_nt: TGTGCCAGCAGTTACTCGTGGGGTCGGGGCACTGAAGCTTTCTTT
cdr3_aa: CASSYSWGRGTEAFF

d_call: .
v_call: TRBV5-4
j_call: TRBJ1-2
clone_size: once
cdr3_nt: TGTGCCAGCAGCTTCCTACAGGGCGGGGGCTACACCTTC
cdr3_aa: CASSFLQGGGYTF

d_call: .
v_call: TRBV9
j_call: TRBJ1-2
clone_size: .
cdr3_nt: TGTGCCAGCAGCGTATCCCAGGGGACAAACTATGGCTACACCTTC
cdr3_aa: CASSVSQGTNYGYTF

d_call: .
v_call: TRBV18
j_call: TRBJ1-3
clone_size: .
cdr3_nt: TGTGCCAGCTCACCACAGGCGGGGTCTGGAAACACCATATATTTT
cdr3_aa: CASSPQAGSGNTIYF

d_call: TRBD1
v_call: TRBV7-2
j_call: TRBJ2-7
clone_size: few
cdr3_nt: TGTGCCAGCAGCTCTCGGGACAGAACCTACGAGCAGTACTTC
cdr3_aa: CASSSRDRTYEQYF

d_call: .
v_call: TRBV5-5
j_call: TRBJ1-1
clone_size: .
cdr3_nt: TGTGCCAGCATCCTCAACTCGGGGGTCACTGAAGCTTTCTTT
cdr3_aa: CASILNSGVTEAFF

d_call: TRBD1
v_call: TRBV5-1
j_call: TRBJ2-3
clone_size: few
cdr3_nt: TGCGCCAGCAGCAAGGACGGGACAGAATACACAGATACGCAGTATTTT
cdr3_aa: CASSKDGTEYTDTQYF

d_call: .
v_call: TRBV24-1
j_call: TRBJ1-4
clone_size: .
cdr3_nt: TGTGCCACCAGTGAGACCAGGGGAGCTAATGAAAAACTGTTTTTT
cdr3_aa: CATSETRGANEKLFF

d_call: .
v_call: TRBV6-1
j_call: TRBJ2-5
clone_size: .
cdr3_nt: TGTGCCAGCAGTGGAGTTGGAGGGTCGCGAGGAGAGACCCAGTACTTC
cdr3_aa: CASSGVGGSRGETQYF

d_call: .
v_call: TRBV2
j_call: TRBJ1-1
clone_size: .
cdr3_nt: TGTGCCAGCAGTAGGGGACAACCTTCCTCTGAAGCTTTCTTT
cdr3_aa: CASSRGQPSSEAFF

d_call: TRBD1
v_call: TRBV10-3
j_call: TRBJ2-7
clone_size: .
cdr3_nt: TGTGCCATCAGTGAGGGACAGGGGACGGCCTACGAGCAGTACTTC
cdr3_aa: CAISEGQGTAYEQYF

d_call: .
v_call: TRBV11-2
j_call: TRBJ2-2
clone_size: once
cdr3_nt: TGTGCCAGCAGCTTAGATTGGCGGCAGTCCACCGGGGAGCTGTTTTTT
cdr3_aa: CASSLDWRQSTGELFF

d_call: .
v_call: TRBV6-5
j_call: TRBJ1-2
clone_size: .
cdr3_nt: TGTGCCAGCTGCCTCCGTGGGCAGGAAATCTATGGCTACACCTTC
cdr3_aa: CASCLRGQEIYGYTF

d_call: .
v_call: TRBV12-5
j_call: TRBJ2-7
clone_size: .
cdr3_nt: TGTGCTAGTGGCCCGGGGTTCGCCTACGAGCAGTACTTC
cdr3_aa: CASGPGFAYEQYF

d_call: TRBD2
v_call: TRBV7-9
j_call: TRBJ2-3
clone_size: .
cdr3_nt: TGTGCCAGCAGCTTTCCCGGACTAGCGGTTAGCACAGATACGCAGTATTTT
cdr3_aa: CASSFPGLAVSTDTQYF

d_call: .
v_call: TRBV29-1
j_call: TRBJ2-7
clone_size: .
cdr3_nt: TGCAGCGTTGAAGACAGGGGTTACGAGCAGTACTTC
cdr3_aa: CSVEDRGYEQYF

d_call: TRBD2
v_call: TRBV19
j_call: TRBJ2-1
clone_size: .
cdr3_nt: TGTGCCAGTAGTAACCTAGCGGGGGGGCCGAGTGAGCAGTTCTTC
cdr3_aa: CASSNLAGGPSEQFF

d_call: .
v_call: TRBV9
j_call: TRBJ2-2
clone_size: .
cdr3_nt: TGTGCCAGCAGCGTCACGGACAGCCTGAGGGGCGGGGAGCTGTTTTTT
cdr3_aa: CASSVTDSLRGGELFF

d_call: .
v_call: TRBV4-2
j_call: TRBJ2-2
clone_size: few
cdr3_nt: TGTGCCAGCAGCCAAGATTCGGGCACCGGGGAGCTGTTTTTT
cdr3_aa: CASSQDSGTGELFF

d_call: .
v_call: TRBV5-1
j_call: TRBJ1-2
clone_size: .
cdr3_nt: TGCGCCAGCCGAATGACCGGACAGTACTATGGCTACACCTTC
cdr3_aa: CASRMTGQYYGYTF

d_call: .
v_call: TRBV7-6
j_call: TRBJ1-5
clone_size: few
cdr3_nt: TGTGCCAGCAGCTTAGCCTTCAATCAGCCCCAGCATTTT
cdr3_aa: CASSLAFNQPQHF

d_call: TRBD2
v_call: TRBV6-5
j_call: TRBJ2-5
clone_size: .
cdr3_nt: TGTGCCAGCAGGGGCGGGGGAGTGACCCAGTACTTC
cdr3_aa: CASRGGGVTQYF

d_call: .
v_call: TRBV5-1
j_call: TRBJ1-1
clone_size: .
cdr3_nt: TGCGCCAGCAGCTTGGACGACAGAAACACTGAAGCTTTCTTT
cdr3_aa: CASSLDDRNTEAFF

d_call: TRBD2
v_call: TRBV5-5
j_call: TRBJ2-4
clone_size: .
cdr3_nt: TGTGCCAGCAGCGGACTAGCGGGGGGGCTAGCCAAAAACATTCAGTACTTC
cdr3_aa: CASSGLAGGLAKNIQYF

d_call: .
v_call: TRBV4-1
j_call: TRBJ2-2
clone_size: .
cdr3_nt: TGCGCCAGCAGCCTATGGCCGGGACAAAACACCGGGGAGCTGTTTTTT
cdr3_aa: CASSLWPGQNTGELFF

d_call: .
v_call: TRBV18
j_call: TRBJ2-1
clone_size: .
cdr3_nt: TGTGCCAGCTCACCTTTGGGCTATGAGCAGTTCTTC
cdr3_aa: CASSPLGYEQFF

d_call: TRBD2
v_call: TRBV7-8
j_call: TRBJ2-7
clone_size: .
cdr3_nt: TGTGCCAGCAGCCGTAGCGGGGGTTACGAGCAGTACTTC
cdr3_aa: CASSRSGGYEQYF

d_call: TRBD2
v_call: TRBV28
j_call: TRBJ2-1
clone_size: .
cdr3_nt: TGTGCCAGCAGTTTATCCCCTAGCGGGGGGAGAAATGAGCAGTTCTTC
cdr3_aa: CASSLSPSGGRNEQFF

d_call: .
v_call: TRBV5-1
j_call: TRBJ1-2
clone_size: once
cdr3_nt: TGCGCCAGCGGGGAGGGCACGGGTTATGGCTACACCTTC
cdr3_aa: CASGEGTGYGYTF

d_call: TRBD2
v_call: TRBV5-6
j_call: TRBJ2-5
clone_size: once
cdr3_nt: TGTGCCAGCAGCCGGACTAGCGGGGGGCCGTGGGAGACCCAGTACTTC
cdr3_aa: CASSRTSGGPWETQYF

d_call: .
v_call: TRBV3-1/TRBV3-2
j_call: TRBJ1-2
clone_size: few
cdr3_nt: TGTGCCAGCAGCCAAGGACAGCTCTATGGCTACACCTTC
cdr3_aa: CASSQGQLYGYTF

d_call: TRBD1
v_call: TRBV11-3
j_call: TRBJ2-3
clone_size: .
cdr3_nt: TGTGCCAGCAGCGGGACAGAGGCAGATACGCAGTATTTT
cdr3_aa: CASSGTEADTQYF

d_call: .
v_call: TRBV5-1
j_call: TRBJ1-2
clone_size: .
cdr3_nt: TGCGCCAGCAGATCAGAGTCCGGGTTTAACTATGGCTACACCTTC
cdr3_aa: CASRSESGFNYGYTF

d_call: .
v_call: TRBV7-2
j_call: TRBJ1-2
clone_size: .
cdr3_nt: TGTGCCAGCAGCTTTGCCGTCGACAGTCAAGGCTACACCTTC
cdr3_aa: CASSFAVDSQGYTF

d_call: .
v_call: TRBV10-2
j_call: TRBJ1-1
clone_size: .
cdr3_nt: TGCGCCAGCAGTGAGTCTTCCCTCGGAGGTAAGAACACTGAAGCTTTCTTT
cdr3_aa: CASSESSLGGKNTEAFF

d_call: .
v_call: TRBV3-1/TRBV3-2
j_call: TRBJ2-7
clone_size: .
cdr3_nt: TGTGCCAGCAGCCAGGCCCACTCCTACGAGCAGTACTTC
cdr3_aa: CASSQAHSYEQYF

d_call: .
v_call: TRBV10-1
j_call: TRBJ1-1
clone_size: .
cdr3_nt: TGCGCCAGCAGTGAGGGTCGGTACACTGAAGCTTTCTTT
cdr3_aa: CASSEGRYTEAFF

d_call: .
v_call: TRBV6-5
j_call: TRBJ1-2
clone_size: .
cdr3_nt: TGTGCCAGCCGGGAACCCTATGGCTACACCTTC
cdr3_aa: CASREPYGYTF

d_call: .
v_call: TRBV6-5
j_call: TRBJ1-2
clone_size: .
cdr3_nt: TGTGCCAGCAGTCTCGGGGACCCAGGGGTATATGGCTACACCTTC
cdr3_aa: CASSLGDPGVYGYTF

d_call: .
v_call: TRBV5-1
j_call: TRBJ2-5
clone_size: .
cdr3_nt: TGCGCCAGCAGCTTGGATCGAGCAGGGCCCAAGACCCAGTACTTC
cdr3_aa: CASSLDRAGPKTQYF

d_call: .
v_call: TRBV3-1/TRBV3-2
j_call: TRBJ1-5
clone_size: .
cdr3_nt: TGTGCCAGCAGCCAAGGGGCAGGATACAATCAGCCCCAGCATTTT
cdr3_aa: CASSQGAGYNQPQHF

d_call: .
v_call: TRBV28
j_call: TRBJ1-1
clone_size: .
cdr3_nt: TGTGCCAGCAGTTTACCCAACTTTGAAGCTTTCTTT
cdr3_aa: CASSLPNFEAFF

d_call: TRBD2
v_call: TRBV24-1
j_call: TRBJ2-3
clone_size: .
cdr3_nt: TGTGCCACCAGTGACCCAAGAGCGGGATCCACAGATACGCAGTATTTT
cdr3_aa: CATSDPRAGSTDTQYF

d_call: .
v_call: TRBV18
j_call: TRBJ1-6
clone_size: few
cdr3_nt: TGTGCCAGCTCACCGCAGGGGACGAATTCACCCCTCCACTTT
cdr3_aa: CASSPQGTNSPLHF

d_call: TRBD1
v_call: TRBV19
j_call: TRBJ1-1
clone_size: once
cdr3_nt: TGTGCCAGTAGCCTCACAGGGGTGAACACTGAAGCTTTCTTT
cdr3_aa: CASSLTGVNTEAFF

d_call: TRBD1
v_call: TRBV6-1
j_call: TRBJ1-6
clone_size: .
cdr3_nt: TGTGCCAGCAGTGACACACAGGGGGTAGGGTCACCCCTCCACTTT
cdr3_aa: CASSDTQGVGSPLHF

d_call: .
v_call: TRBV6-5
j_call: TRBJ1-4
clone_size: .
cdr3_nt: TGTGCCAGCAGTTCCGAACCCTACCGACGGGGCGGGGGACTGTTTTTT
cdr3_aa: CASSSEPYRRGGGLFF

d_call: .
v_call: TRBV2
j_call: TRBJ2-4
clone_size: .
cdr3_nt: TGTGCCAGCCGCGATGGGGGGGCTCCTGGGATGTGGTACTTC
cdr3_aa: CASRDGGAPGMWYF